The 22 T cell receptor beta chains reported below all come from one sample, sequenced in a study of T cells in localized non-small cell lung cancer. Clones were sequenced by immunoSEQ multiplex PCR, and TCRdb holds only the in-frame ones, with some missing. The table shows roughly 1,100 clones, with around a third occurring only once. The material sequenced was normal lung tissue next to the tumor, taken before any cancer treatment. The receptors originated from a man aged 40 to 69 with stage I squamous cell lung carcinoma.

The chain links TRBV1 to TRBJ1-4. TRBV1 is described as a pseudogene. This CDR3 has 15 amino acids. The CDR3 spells CASSQDEGSNEKLFF. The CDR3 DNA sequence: TGCGCCAGCAGCCAAGATGAGGGGTCTAATGAAAAACTGTTTTTT.

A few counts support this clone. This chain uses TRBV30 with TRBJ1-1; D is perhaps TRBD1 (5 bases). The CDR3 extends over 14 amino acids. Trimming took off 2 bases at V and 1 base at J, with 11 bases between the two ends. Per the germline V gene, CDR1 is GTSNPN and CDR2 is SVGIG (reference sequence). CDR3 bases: TGTGCCTGGAGTTCCGGACAAAAGAACACTGAAGCTTTCTTT. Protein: CAWSSGQKNTEAFF.

CDR3 residues: CASSLEAGGGANVLTF. CDR3 nucleotide sequence: TGTGCCAGCAGCTTGGAGGCAGGGGGAGGGGCCAACGTCCTGACTTTC. J is TRBJ2-6 and V is TRBV11-3; 7 nucleotides align to TRBD1. This CDR3 has 16 residues. Germline CDR1 and CDR2: SGHNT and YENEEA. V lost 3 bases to trimming and J lost 4 bases; unmatched junction nucleotides: 6.

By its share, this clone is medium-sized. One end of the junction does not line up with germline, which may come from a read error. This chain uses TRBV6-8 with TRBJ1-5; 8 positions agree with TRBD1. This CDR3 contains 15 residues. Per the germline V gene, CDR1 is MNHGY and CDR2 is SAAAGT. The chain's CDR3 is CAISQGTGTYQPQHF. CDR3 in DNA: TGTGCCATCAGTCAAGGGACAGGAACTTATCAGCCCCAGCATTTT.

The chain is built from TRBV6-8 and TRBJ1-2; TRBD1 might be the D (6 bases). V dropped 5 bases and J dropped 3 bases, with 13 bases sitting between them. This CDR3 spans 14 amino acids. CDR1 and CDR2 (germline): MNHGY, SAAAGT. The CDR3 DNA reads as TGTGCCAGCAGTGCCTGGGACACGGACTATGGCTACACCTTC. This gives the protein CASSAWDTDYGYTF.

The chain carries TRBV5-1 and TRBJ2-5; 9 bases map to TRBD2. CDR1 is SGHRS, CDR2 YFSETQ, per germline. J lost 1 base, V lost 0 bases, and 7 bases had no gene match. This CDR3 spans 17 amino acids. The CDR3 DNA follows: TGCGCCAGCAGCTTGGCCCTCGCGGGGGGGCCCCAAGAGACCCAGTACTTC. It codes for CASSLALAGGPQETQYF.

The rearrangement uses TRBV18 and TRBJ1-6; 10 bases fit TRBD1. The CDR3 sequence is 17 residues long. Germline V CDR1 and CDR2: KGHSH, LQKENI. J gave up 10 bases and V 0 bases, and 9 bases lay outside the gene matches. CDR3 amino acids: CASSPPYGGTGESPLHF. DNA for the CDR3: TGTGCCAGCTCACCACCGTACGGGGGGACAGGGGAATCACCCCTCCACTTT.

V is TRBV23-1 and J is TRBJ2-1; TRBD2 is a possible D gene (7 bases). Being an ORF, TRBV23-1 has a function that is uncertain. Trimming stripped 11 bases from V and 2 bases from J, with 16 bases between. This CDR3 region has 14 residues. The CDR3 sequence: CAGGGHRTYNEQFF. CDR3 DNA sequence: TGCGCCGGGGGGGGACACCGTACCTACAATGAGCAGTTCTTC.

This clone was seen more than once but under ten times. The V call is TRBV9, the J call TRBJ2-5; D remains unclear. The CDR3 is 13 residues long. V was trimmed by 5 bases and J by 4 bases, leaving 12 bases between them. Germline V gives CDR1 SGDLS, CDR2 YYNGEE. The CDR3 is CASSEPGRETQYF. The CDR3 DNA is TGTGCCAGCAGTGAACCCGGTCGAGAGACCCAGTACTTC.

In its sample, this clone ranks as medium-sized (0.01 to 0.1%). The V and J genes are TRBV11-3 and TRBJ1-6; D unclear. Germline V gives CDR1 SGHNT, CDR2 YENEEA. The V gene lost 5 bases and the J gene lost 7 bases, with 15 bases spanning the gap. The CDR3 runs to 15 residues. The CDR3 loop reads CASSAGRVLNSPLHF. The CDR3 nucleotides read TGTGCCAGCAGCGCAGGACGGGTTTTAAATTCACCCCTCCACTTT. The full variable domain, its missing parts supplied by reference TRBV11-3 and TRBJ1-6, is EAGVVQSPRYKIIEKKQPVAFWCNPISGHNTLYWYLQNLGQGPELLIRYENEEAVDDSQLPKDRFSAERLKGVDSTLKIQPAELGDSAVYLCASSAGRVLNSPLHFGNGTRLTVT.

The DNA for the CDR3 is TGTGCCAGCAGCCCCGGACTAGCGGGGTCTACAGATACGCAGTATTTT. Amino acids: CASSPGLAGSTDTQYF. V gene TRBV11-3 combines with J gene TRBJ2-3; TRBD2 matches at 12 bases. Trimming at V came to 5 bases and at J to 3 bases, leaving 6 bases not matched to a gene. The germline gives CDR1 SGHNT, CDR2 YENEEA. The CDR3 spans 16 residues.

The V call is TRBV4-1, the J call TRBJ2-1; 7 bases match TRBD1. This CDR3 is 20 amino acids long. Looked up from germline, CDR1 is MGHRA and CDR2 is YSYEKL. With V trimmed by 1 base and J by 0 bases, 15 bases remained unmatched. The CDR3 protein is CASSQVRSGQRPSSYNEQFF. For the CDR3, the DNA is TGCGCCAGCAGCCAAGTTCGGTCGGGACAGCGTCCGAGCTCCTACAATGAGCAGTTCTTC.

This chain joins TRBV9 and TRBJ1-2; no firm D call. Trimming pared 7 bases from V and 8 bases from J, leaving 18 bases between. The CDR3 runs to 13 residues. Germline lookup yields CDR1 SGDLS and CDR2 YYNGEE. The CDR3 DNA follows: TGTGCCAGCTCTCCTGGCCGGTGGGGAGGCTACACCTTC. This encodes CASSPGRWGGYTF. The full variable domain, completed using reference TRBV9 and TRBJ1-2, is DSGVTQTPKHLITATGQRVTLRCSPRSGDLSVYWYQQSLDQGLQFLIQYYNGEERAKGNILERFSAQQFPDLHSELNLSSLELGDSALYFCASSPGRWGGYTFGSGTRLTVV.

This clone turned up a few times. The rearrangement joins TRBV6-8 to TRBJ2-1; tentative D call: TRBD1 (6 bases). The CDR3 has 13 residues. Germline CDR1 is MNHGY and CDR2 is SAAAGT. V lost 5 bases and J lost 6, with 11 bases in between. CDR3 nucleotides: TGTGCCAGCAGTGACAGGCCTAGCAATGAGCAGTTCTTC. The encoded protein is CASSDRPSNEQFF.

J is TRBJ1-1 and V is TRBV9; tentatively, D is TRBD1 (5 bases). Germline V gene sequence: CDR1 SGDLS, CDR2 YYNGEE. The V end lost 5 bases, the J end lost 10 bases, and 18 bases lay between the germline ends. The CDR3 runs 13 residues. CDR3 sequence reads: CASSESEGRGAFF. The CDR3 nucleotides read TGTGCCAGCAGTGAATCCGAGGGGCGGGGAGCTTTCTTT.

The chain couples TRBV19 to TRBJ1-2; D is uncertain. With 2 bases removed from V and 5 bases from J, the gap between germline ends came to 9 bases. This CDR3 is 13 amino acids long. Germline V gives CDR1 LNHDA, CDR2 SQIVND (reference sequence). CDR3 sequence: CASSIPGEYGYTF. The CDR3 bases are TGTGCCAGTAGTATACCGGGAGAATATGGCTACACCTTC.

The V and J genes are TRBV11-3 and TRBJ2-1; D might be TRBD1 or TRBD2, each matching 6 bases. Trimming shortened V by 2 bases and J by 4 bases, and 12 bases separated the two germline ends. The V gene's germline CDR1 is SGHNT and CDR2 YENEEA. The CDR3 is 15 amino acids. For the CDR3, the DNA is TGTGCCAGCAGCTTAACCGGGGGCGTATACAATGAGCAGTTCTTC. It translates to CASSLTGGVYNEQFF.

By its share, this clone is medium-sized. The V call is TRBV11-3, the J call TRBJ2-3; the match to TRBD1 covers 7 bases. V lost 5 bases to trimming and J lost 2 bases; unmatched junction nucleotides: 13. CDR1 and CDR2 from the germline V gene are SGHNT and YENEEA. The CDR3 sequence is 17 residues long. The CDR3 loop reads CASSPPRQGRDTDTQYF. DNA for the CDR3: TGTGCCAGCAGCCCCCCCCGACAGGGTCGGGACACAGATACGCAGTATTTT.

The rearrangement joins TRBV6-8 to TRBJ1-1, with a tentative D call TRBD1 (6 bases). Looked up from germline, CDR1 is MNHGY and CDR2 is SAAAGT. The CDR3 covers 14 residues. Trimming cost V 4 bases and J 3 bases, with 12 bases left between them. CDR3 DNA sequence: TGTGCCAGCAGTTTACAGGGAGCTTACACTGAAGCTTTCTTT. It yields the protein CASSLQGAYTEAFF.

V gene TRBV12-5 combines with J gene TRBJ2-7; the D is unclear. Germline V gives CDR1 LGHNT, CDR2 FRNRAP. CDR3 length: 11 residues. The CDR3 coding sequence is TGTGCCAGCCAGGCCTCCTACGAGCAGTACTTC. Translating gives CASQASYEQYF.

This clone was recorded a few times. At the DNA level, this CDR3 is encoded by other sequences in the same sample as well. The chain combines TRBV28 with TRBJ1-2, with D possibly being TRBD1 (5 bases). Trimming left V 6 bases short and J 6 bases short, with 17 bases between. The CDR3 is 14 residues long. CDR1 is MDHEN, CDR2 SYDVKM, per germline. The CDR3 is CASSRGQGRDGYTF. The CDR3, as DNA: TGTGCCAGCAGCCGCGGGCAGGGCAGGGATGGCTACACCTTC.

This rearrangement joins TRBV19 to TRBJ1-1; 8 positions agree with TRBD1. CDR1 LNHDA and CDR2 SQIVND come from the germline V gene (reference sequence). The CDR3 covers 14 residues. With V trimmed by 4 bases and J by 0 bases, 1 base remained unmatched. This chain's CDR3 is CASSKTGVNTEAFF. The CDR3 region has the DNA TGTGCCAGTAGTAAGACAGGGGTGAACACTGAAGCTTTCTTT.